In this sample, the clone carrying this T cell receptor beta chain turned up once. The sample comes from a study of blood T cell repertoires in COVID-19. Overall study: Some COVID-19 samples were acute and others convalescent; all came from the United States, Italy and Spain. Sample material is recorded as cDNA or gDNA derived from T cells, B-cell-depleted T cells, or PBMCs.

This CDR3 contains 14 residues. Unmatched junction bases numbered 5, after V lost 7 bases and J lost 0 bases. CDR1 and CDR2 from the germline V gene are MDHEN and SYDVKM. As originally analysed: Quantification of nucleated cells was approximated via reference gene primer amplification. Only in-frame clones appear in the TCRdb table, and some are missing; sequencing was by immunoSEQ multiplex PCR. D and trimming come from the DNA, and the V and J calls and clone size come from that table. The table records under 200,000 clones, 83% of them present only once. The sequenced material came from peripheral blood. The J gene is TRBJ1-1, the V gene TRBV28; 7 bases fit TRBD1. The receptor's source is a human donor in a cohort sampled during active COVID-19. The chain's CDR3 is CASTPTGLNTEAFF. DNA of the CDR3: TGTGCCAGCACGCCGACAGGGCTGAACACTGAAGCTTTCTTT.